The sequence of this T cell receptor (beta chain) was determined in a study of OX40 agonist ivuxolimab in advanced cancers. Whole-study context: The diagnoses of dose-escalation patients were hepatocellular carcinoma, melanoma, renal cell or head and neck cancer. The group had a mean age of 60 years, ranged from 23 to 79, and was 82.7% male.

To note about this clone: What it binds is unknown.

Trimming pared 3 bases from V and 9 bases from J, leaving 6 bases between. Per germline, CDR1 MNHNY and CDR2 SVGAGI (reference sequence). The CDR3 runs to 11 residues. General study points: Within 6 weeks, CD4+ and CD8+ blood T cells expanded clonally at 0.1 to 3.0 mg/kg.

Patients with a history of autoimmune disease or on systemic immunosuppression were excluded. Some clones are missing from TCRdb's copy, which holds only in-frame ones; the method was immunoSEQ multiplex PCR. The table records 30,000 to 40,000 clones, under 85% of them present only once. The receptor comes from an adult with an advanced solid tumor such as melanoma, head and neck, liver or kidney cancer. The sequenced sample was CD4+ or CD8+ T cells sorted from blood, obtained in a trial of the OX40 agonist ivuxolimab. The chain employs TRBV6-6 and TRBJ2-1; no firm D call. CDR3 nucleotide sequence: TGTGCCAGCAGTTATATTGGTGAGCAGTTCTTC. This translates into CASSYIGEQFF.